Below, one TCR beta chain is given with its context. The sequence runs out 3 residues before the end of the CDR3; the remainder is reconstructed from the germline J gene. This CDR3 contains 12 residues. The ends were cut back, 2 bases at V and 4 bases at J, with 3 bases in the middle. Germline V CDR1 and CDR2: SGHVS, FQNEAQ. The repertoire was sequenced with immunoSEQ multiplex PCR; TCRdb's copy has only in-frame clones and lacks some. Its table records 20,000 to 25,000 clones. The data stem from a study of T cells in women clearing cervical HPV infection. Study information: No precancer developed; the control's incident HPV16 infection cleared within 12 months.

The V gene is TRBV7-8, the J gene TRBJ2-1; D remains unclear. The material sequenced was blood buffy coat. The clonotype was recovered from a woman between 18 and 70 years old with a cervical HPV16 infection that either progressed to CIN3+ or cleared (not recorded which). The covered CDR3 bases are TGTGCCAGCAGCTTAACATACAATGAG. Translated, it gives CASSLTYNE. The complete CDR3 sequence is CASSLTYNEQFF.